A selection of T cell receptor beta chains follows, all from one sample in a study of brain metastases from non-small cell lung cancer. TCRdb's copy holds only in-frame clones and misses some; the assay was immunoSEQ multiplex PCR. The table has about 4,100 clones, 70% to 90% seen once. Sequencing was carried out using primary lung tumor tissue. The receptors shown here come from a donor over 35 with non-small cell lung cancer. The conserved cysteine and the conserved F or W are not part of the CDR3 here. Each record gives: CDR3 protein, J gene, V gene.

CDR3 protein: ASSLLAGAQLGEQY; J gene: TRBJ2-7; V gene: TRBV6-4
CDR3 protein: ASSPGLGGTDTQY; J gene: TRBJ2-3; V gene: TRBV7-2
CDR3 protein: ASSPRRVAYEQY; J gene: TRBJ2-7; V gene: TRBV21-1
CDR3 protein: ASSPDRGNGYT; J gene: TRBJ1-2; V gene: TRBV14
CDR3 protein: ASSQDGAYEQY; J gene: TRBJ2-7; V gene: TRBV4-2
CDR3 protein: ASSLRGYEQY; J gene: TRBJ2-7; V gene: TRBV5-6
CDR3 protein: ASSWDRGQVTQY; J gene: TRBJ2-5; V gene: TRBV5-1
CDR3 protein: ASDERYTEAF; J gene: TRBJ1-1; V gene: TRBV30
CDR3 protein: ASSLRGRREKLF; J gene: TRBJ1-4; V gene: TRBV5-6
CDR3 protein: ASSYGGYWGGTEAF; J gene: TRBJ1-1; V gene: TRBV6-5
CDR3 protein: ASSDPASGGPSIYNEQF; J gene: TRBJ2-1; V gene: TRBV2
CDR3 protein: ASSDKGAGNQPQH; J gene: TRBJ1-5; V gene: TRBV6-1
CDR3 protein: ASSSLGQQQETQY; J gene: TRBJ2-5; V gene: TRBV5-6
CDR3 protein: ASSPPADNEQF; J gene: TRBJ2-1; V gene: TRBV9
CDR3 protein: ASSLGTGRNSPLH; J gene: TRBJ1-6; V gene: TRBV7-6
CDR3 protein: TTSDSTNEKLF; J gene: TRBJ1-4; V gene: TRBV1
CDR3 protein: ASSRRQGSDYGYT; J gene: TRBJ1-2; V gene: TRBV5-1
CDR3 protein: ASSRPGQGAYEQY; J gene: TRBJ2-7; V gene: TRBV9
CDR3 protein: ASIPGQDLNEQF; J gene: TRBJ2-1; V gene: TRBV19
CDR3 protein: ASSETTTSRVTQY; J gene: TRBJ2-5; V gene: TRBV6-2/TRBV6-3
CDR3 protein: ATSSGTDYEQY; J gene: TRBJ2-7; V gene: TRBV15
CDR3 protein: SGTVQETQY; J gene: TRBJ2-5; V gene: TRBV20-1
CDR3 protein: ASGLGPGQAF; J gene: TRBJ1-1; V gene: TRBV25-1
CDR3 protein: AWSPPYTGELF; J gene: TRBJ2-2; V gene: TRBV30
CDR3 protein: ASSLGRDSNQPQH; J gene: TRBJ1-5; V gene: TRBV5-8
CDR3 protein: ASSSDRPNTEAF; J gene: TRBJ1-1; V gene: TRBV7-9
CDR3 protein: ASSQKVGGDQPQH; J gene: TRBJ1-5; V gene: TRBV4-2
CDR3 protein: ASSPPGTSKGANEQF; J gene: TRBJ2-1; V gene: TRBV18
CDR3 protein: ASSPQWGTEHEKLF; J gene: TRBJ1-4; V gene: TRBV18
CDR3 protein: ASSQRATGGDRNYGYT; J gene: TRBJ1-2; V gene: TRBV3-1/TRBV3-2
CDR3 protein: ASSPLSGSEQF; J gene: TRBJ2-1; V gene: TRBV18
CDR3 protein: ASSPGTGSHNEKLF; J gene: TRBJ1-4; V gene: TRBV27
CDR3 protein: ASSVGGNSGANVLT; J gene: TRBJ2-6; V gene: TRBV9
CDR3 protein: ASGGDRGEKLF; J gene: TRBJ1-4; V gene: TRBV12-5
CDR3 protein: ASSLSGQERAEAF; J gene: TRBJ1-1; V gene: TRBV5-5
CDR3 protein: ASSSRRYGYT; J gene: TRBJ1-2; V gene: TRBV28
CDR3 protein: ASSLASGGLYNEQF; J gene: TRBJ2-1; V gene: TRBV7-3
CDR3 protein: ASSHYEQY; J gene: TRBJ2-7; V gene: TRBV11-3
CDR3 protein: ASSFGLAGGEQY; J gene: TRBJ2-7; V gene: TRBV7-2
CDR3 protein: ASSEAENTEAF; J gene: TRBJ1-1; V gene: TRBV6-1
CDR3 protein: ATSRDFIRGWDTEAF; J gene: TRBJ1-1; V gene: TRBV15
CDR3 protein: ASSPGTSTNEQF; J gene: TRBJ2-1; V gene: TRBV28
CDR3 protein: ASSVGIAGARTDTQY; J gene: TRBJ2-3; V gene: TRBV9
CDR3 protein: ASSLWAGVLYEQY; J gene: TRBJ2-7; V gene: TRBV7-3